This TCR beta chain is from a study of control samples from healthy donors and cancer patients. TCRdb's table, derived via immunoSEQ multiplex PCR, lists solely in-frame clones and lacks some. Altogether roughly 370,000 clones are present, 80% to 95% being singletons, with the ten largest covering over 5.5%. CDR3 length equals 13 residues. V shed 3 bases and J shed 6 bases, with 12 bases lying between them. Germline assignment: CDR1 SGHTA and CDR2 FQGTGA. A single count supports this clone. The receptor was derived from a man in his forties or fifties with head and neck cancer. Source material: PBMCs. The chain links TRBV7-3 to TRBJ2-7; perhaps D is TRBD1 or TRBD2 (5 bases each). CDR3 DNA sequence: TGTGCCAGCAGCTTGCGGAGAGGGGTCGAGCAGTACTTC. Protein sequence: CASSLRRGVEQYF.